A selection of T cell receptor beta chains follows, all from one sample in a study of blood T cell repertoires in COVID-19. Only in-frame clones appear in the TCRdb table, and some are missing; sequencing was by immunoSEQ multiplex PCR. The sample yields about 88,000 clones, over 75% seen once. Sequences were obtained from peripheral blood. The source is a woman of 80 years or more with acute or convalescent COVID-19. Both conserved end residues are part of each CDR3. The order of the fields is clone size, J gene, D gene, V gene, CDR3 protein, CDR3 DNA. A D gene is named only where the DNA matches it firmly. Part of the rows lack a size; the others show once, few, many or a class for expanded clones.

clone size: NA
J gene: TRBJ2-2
D gene: NA
V gene: TRBV5-1
CDR3 protein: CASSPPLPNTGELFF
CDR3 DNA: TGCGCCAGCAGCCCTCCTCTCCCGAACACCGGGGAGCTGTTTTTT

clone size: NA
J gene: TRBJ1-2
D gene: NA
V gene: TRBV28
CDR3 protein: CASSFPGVSGYTF
CDR3 DNA: TGTGCCAGCAGTTTCCCAGGGGTCAGTGGCTACACCTTC

clone size: NA
J gene: TRBJ2-7
D gene: TRBD1
V gene: TRBV11-3
CDR3 protein: CASSLATGGPKQYF
CDR3 DNA: TGTGCCAGCAGCTTAGCTACAGGGGGGCCCAAGCAGTACTTC

clone size: few
J gene: TRBJ1-2
D gene: NA
V gene: TRBV3-1/TRBV3-2
CDR3 protein: CASSPRSQGGHGYTF
CDR3 DNA: TGTGCCAGCAGCCCAAGGTCCCAGGGAGGACATGGCTACACCTTC

clone size: NA
J gene: TRBJ1-4
D gene: TRBD1
V gene: TRBV5-1
CDR3 protein: CASSPTGGGNEKLFF
CDR3 DNA: TGCGCCAGCAGCCCTACAGGGGGCGGGAATGAAAAACTGTTTTTT

clone size: NA
J gene: TRBJ1-1
D gene: NA
V gene: TRBV5-1
CDR3 protein: CASSLAAGQTNTEAFF
CDR3 DNA: TGCGCCAGCAGCTTGGCCGCTGGACAAACCAACACTGAAGCTTTCTTT

clone size: NA
J gene: TRBJ1-4
D gene: TRBD1
V gene: TRBV28
CDR3 protein: CASSLRGQGDEKLFF
CDR3 DNA: TGTGCCAGCAGTCTAAGGGGACAGGGAGACGAAAAACTGTTTTTT

clone size: NA
J gene: TRBJ1-4
D gene: NA
V gene: TRBV7-2
CDR3 protein: CASSGPGQEKLFF
CDR3 DNA: TGTGCCAGCAGCGGACCGGGACAAGAAAAACTGTTTTTT

clone size: NA
J gene: TRBJ2-3
D gene: TRBD2
V gene: TRBV6-2/TRBV6-3
CDR3 protein: CASSYSASGGAMDTQYF
CDR3 DNA: TGTGCCAGCAGTTACTCGGCTAGCGGGGGGGCCATGGATACGCAGTATTTT

clone size: NA
J gene: TRBJ1-3
D gene: NA
V gene: TRBV19
CDR3 protein: CASTPSGGSGNTIYF
CDR3 DNA: TGTGCCAGTACCCCCTCAGGAGGCTCTGGAAACACCATATATTTT

clone size: NA
J gene: TRBJ1-2
D gene: TRBD1
V gene: TRBV27
CDR3 protein: CASSQQGAGNYGYTF
CDR3 DNA: TGTGCCAGCAGCCAACAGGGGGCAGGTAACTATGGCTACACCTTC

clone size: NA
J gene: TRBJ1-2
D gene: NA
V gene: TRBV7-2
CDR3 protein: CASSLESWGYTF
CDR3 DNA: TGTGCCAGCAGCTTAGAGAGCTGGGGCTACACCTTC

clone size: NA
J gene: TRBJ1-5
D gene: NA
V gene: TRBV25-1
CDR3 protein: CASSPRGSNQPQHF
CDR3 DNA: TGTGCCAGCAGTCCCCGGGGAAGCAATCAGCCCCAGCATTTT

clone size: NA
J gene: TRBJ1-1
D gene: TRBD1
V gene: TRBV7-2
CDR3 protein: CASSSRTGWNTEAFF
CDR3 DNA: TGTGCCAGCAGCTCCCGGACAGGGTGGAACACTGAAGCTTTCTTT

clone size: NA
J gene: TRBJ1-6
D gene: TRBD1
V gene: TRBV3-1/TRBV3-2
CDR3 protein: CASSPGQGVPPLHF
CDR3 DNA: TGTGCCAGCAGCCCGGGACAGGGTGTGCCACCCCTCCACTTT

clone size: NA
J gene: TRBJ2-3
D gene: TRBD2
V gene: TRBV7-7
CDR3 protein: CASSFGLAGGTDTQYF
CDR3 DNA: TGTGCTAGCAGCTTTGGACTAGCGGGGGGCACAGATACGCAGTATTTT

clone size: NA
J gene: TRBJ2-1
D gene: TRBD2
V gene: TRBV28
CDR3 protein: CASSFGGALNEQFF
CDR3 DNA: TGTGCCAGCAGTTTCGGGGGGGCGCTCAATGAGCAGTTCTTC

clone size: NA
J gene: TRBJ2-3
D gene: TRBD2
V gene: TRBV9
CDR3 protein: CASTYSGRGTDTQYF
CDR3 DNA: TGTGCCAGCACCTATAGCGGGAGAGGGACAGATACGCAGTATTTT

clone size: NA
J gene: TRBJ2-1
D gene: NA
V gene: TRBV5-4
CDR3 protein: CASSLVRWAGNEQFF
CDR3 DNA: TGTGCCAGCAGCTTGGTGAGGTGGGCAGGGAATGAGCAGTTCTTC

clone size: once
J gene: TRBJ2-1
D gene: TRBD1
V gene: TRBV5-1
CDR3 protein: CASSLSFQGARDEQFF
CDR3 DNA: TGCGCCAGCAGCTTGTCCTTTCAGGGGGCGCGCGATGAGCAGTTCTTC

clone size: once
J gene: TRBJ2-1
D gene: TRBD2
V gene: TRBV6-1
CDR3 protein: CASSARLAGVIREQFF
CDR3 DNA: TGTGCCAGCAGTGCGAGACTAGCGGGAGTAATAAGGGAGCAGTTCTTC

clone size: NA
J gene: TRBJ1-3
D gene: TRBD1
V gene: TRBV6-5
CDR3 protein: CASSGTASSGNTIYF
CDR3 DNA: TGTGCCAGTTCCGGGACAGCTAGCTCTGGAAACACCATATATTTT

clone size: once
J gene: TRBJ2-1
D gene: NA
V gene: TRBV27
CDR3 protein: CASSFDSYNEQFF
CDR3 DNA: TGTGCCAGCAGTTTTGACAGCTACAATGAGCAGTTCTTC

clone size: NA
J gene: TRBJ2-2
D gene: NA
V gene: TRBV14
CDR3 protein: CASSQISGVSDTGELFF
CDR3 DNA: TGTGCCAGCAGCCAAATATCAGGGGTTAGTGACACCGGGGAGCTGTTTTTT

clone size: NA
J gene: TRBJ2-5
D gene: TRBD1
V gene: TRBV7-2
CDR3 protein: CASSPGTGGTETQYF
CDR3 DNA: TGTGCCAGCAGCCCCGGGACAGGGGGGACGGAGACCCAGTACTTC

clone size: NA
J gene: TRBJ2-1
D gene: TRBD2
V gene: TRBV18
CDR3 protein: CASSRAGGNNEQFF
CDR3 DNA: TGTGCCAGCTCCCGAGCGGGGGGTAACAATGAGCAGTTCTTC

clone size: NA
J gene: TRBJ2-3
D gene: TRBD1
V gene: TRBV5-1
CDR3 protein: CASRMTGQWVDTQYF
CDR3 DNA: TGCGCCAGCAGAATGACGGGACAGTGGGTAGATACGCAGTATTTT

clone size: few
J gene: TRBJ2-6
D gene: NA
V gene: TRBV5-4
CDR3 protein: CASSLAWPSGANVLTF
CDR3 DNA: TGTGCCAGCAGCTTGGCCTGGCCCTCTGGGGCCAACGTCCTGACTTTC

clone size: few
J gene: TRBJ1-6
D gene: TRBD1
V gene: TRBV4-3
CDR3 protein: CASSILRDSNSPLHF
CDR3 DNA: TGCGCCAGCAGCATTTTACGGGACAGTAATTCACCCCTCCACTTT

clone size: NA
J gene: TRBJ2-7
D gene: NA
V gene: TRBV7-8
CDR3 protein: CASSLALGPYSYEQYF
CDR3 DNA: TGTGCCAGCAGCTTAGCGTTGGGGCCTTACTCCTACGAGCAGTACTTC

clone size: NA
J gene: TRBJ2-5
D gene: TRBD1
V gene: TRBV3-1/TRBV3-2
CDR3 protein: CASSQRGPRTQYF
CDR3 DNA: TGTGCCAGCAGCCAAAGGGGGCCACGGACCCAGTACTTC

clone size: NA
J gene: TRBJ1-1
D gene: NA
V gene: TRBV30
CDR3 protein: CAWSPPTGSTEAFF
CDR3 DNA: TGTGCCTGGAGTCCTCCGACGGGAAGCACTGAAGCTTTCTTT

clone size: NA
J gene: TRBJ2-5
D gene: TRBD2
V gene: TRBV18
CDR3 protein: CASSPGGLALQETQYF
CDR3 DNA: TGTGCCAGCTCCCCAGGGGGACTAGCCCTCCAAGAGACCCAGTACTTC

clone size: NA
J gene: TRBJ2-1
D gene: NA
V gene: TRBV3-1/TRBV3-2
CDR3 protein: CASSQDIGQTYNEQFF
CDR3 DNA: TGTGCCAGCAGCCAAGATATAGGACAAACCTACAATGAGCAGTTCTTC

clone size: NA
J gene: TRBJ1-5
D gene: NA
V gene: TRBV7-9
CDR3 protein: CASSSQGRGNQPQHF
CDR3 DNA: TGTGCCAGCAGCTCACAGGGTCGAGGCAATCAGCCCCAGCATTTT

clone size: NA
J gene: TRBJ2-7
D gene: NA
V gene: TRBV2
CDR3 protein: CASHPPGDEQYF
CDR3 DNA: TGTGCCAGCCACCCCCCAGGGGACGAGCAGTACTTC

clone size: NA
J gene: TRBJ1-2
D gene: NA
V gene: TRBV7-2
CDR3 protein: CASSLGTVEGYTF
CDR3 DNA: TGTGCCAGCAGCTTAGGGACAGTGGAAGGCTACACCTTC

clone size: NA
J gene: TRBJ2-5
D gene: TRBD1
V gene: TRBV3-1/TRBV3-2
CDR3 protein: CASSLSRGPRETQYF
CDR3 DNA: TGTGCCAGCAGTCTTAGTAGGGGGCCGAGGGAGACCCAGTACTTC

clone size: once
J gene: TRBJ1-4
D gene: NA
V gene: TRBV10-3
CDR3 protein: CAISGTGNENEKLFF
CDR3 DNA: TGTGCCATCAGTGGTACAGGGAATGAGAATGAAAAACTGTTTTTT

clone size: NA
J gene: TRBJ2-3
D gene: TRBD2
V gene: TRBV29-1
CDR3 protein: CSVNPSGPTDTQYF
CDR3 DNA: TGCAGCGTTAACCCTAGCGGGCCCACAGATACGCAGTATTTT

clone size: once
J gene: TRBJ2-1
D gene: NA
V gene: TRBV21-1
CDR3 protein: CANLAGTYNEQFF
CDR3 DNA: TGTGCCAACCTAGCGGGAACCTACAATGAGCAGTTCTTC

clone size: NA
J gene: TRBJ2-5
D gene: NA
V gene: TRBV4-3
CDR3 protein: CASSQDSSGETQYF
CDR3 DNA: TGCGCCAGCAGCCAAGATTCTAGTGGAGAGACCCAGTACTTC

clone size: once
J gene: TRBJ1-1
D gene: TRBD1
V gene: TRBV7-2
CDR3 protein: CASSSGQGRTEAFF
CDR3 DNA: TGTGCCAGCAGCTCCGGACAGGGCCGGACTGAAGCTTTCTTT

clone size: NA
J gene: TRBJ2-1
D gene: TRBD1
V gene: TRBV19
CDR3 protein: CASSMTGNEQFF
CDR3 DNA: TGTGCCAGTAGTATGACAGGGAATGAGCAGTTCTTC

clone size: NA
J gene: TRBJ2-1
D gene: TRBD1
V gene: TRBV9
CDR3 protein: CASSIYRGEQFF
CDR3 DNA: TGTGCCAGCAGCATTTACAGGGGTGAGCAGTTCTTC

clone size: NA
J gene: TRBJ2-1
D gene: NA
V gene: TRBV7-2
CDR3 protein: CASSSRQSSYNEQFF
CDR3 DNA: TGTGCCAGCAGCTCCCGACAGAGCTCCTACAATGAGCAGTTCTTC

clone size: NA
J gene: TRBJ2-5
D gene: NA
V gene: TRBV5-5
CDR3 protein: CASSQLTAQETQYF
CDR3 DNA: TGTGCCAGCAGCCAACTGACAGCTCAAGAGACCCAGTACTTC

clone size: NA
J gene: TRBJ1-6
D gene: NA
V gene: TRBV19
CDR3 protein: CASSIPPAPLHF
CDR3 DNA: TGTGCCAGTAGTATTCCCCCAGCGCCCCTCCACTTT

clone size: NA
J gene: TRBJ2-2
D gene: NA
V gene: TRBV19
CDR3 protein: CASSIPGAGELFF
CDR3 DNA: TGTGCCAGTAGTATTCCAGGGGCCGGGGAGCTGTTTTTT

clone size: NA
J gene: TRBJ2-1
D gene: NA
V gene: TRBV6-5
CDR3 protein: CASSSDSVFSYNEQFF
CDR3 DNA: TGTGCCAGCAGTTCGGACAGTGTCTTTTCCTACAATGAGCAGTTCTTC

clone size: NA
J gene: TRBJ1-1
D gene: TRBD1
V gene: TRBV7-2
CDR3 protein: CASSPRDRGGTEAFF
CDR3 DNA: TGTGCCAGCAGCCCTCGGGACAGGGGTGGTACTGAAGCTTTCTTT

clone size: once
J gene: TRBJ1-2
D gene: NA
V gene: TRBV2
CDR3 protein: CASSAGLNYGYTF
CDR3 DNA: TGTGCCAGCAGTGCGGGACTAAACTATGGCTACACCTTC

clone size: NA
J gene: TRBJ2-5
D gene: NA
V gene: TRBV4-1
CDR3 protein: CASSQDPGWETQYF
CDR3 DNA: TGCGCCAGCAGCCAAGATCCAGGGTGGGAGACCCAGTACTTC

clone size: few
J gene: TRBJ2-7
D gene: NA
V gene: TRBV7-9
CDR3 protein: CASSLNIYEQYF
CDR3 DNA: TGTGCCAGCAGCTTAAACATCTACGAGCAGTACTTC

clone size: NA
J gene: TRBJ2-2
D gene: TRBD2
V gene: TRBV5-1
CDR3 protein: CASSPSPGTSGGGTGELFF
CDR3 DNA: TGCGCCAGCAGCCCAAGTCCCGGGACTAGCGGGGGAGGAACCGGGGAGCTGTTTTTT

clone size: NA
J gene: TRBJ1-4
D gene: NA
V gene: TRBV18
CDR3 protein: CASSPRVGATNEKLFF
CDR3 DNA: TGTGCCAGCTCACCGCGTGTTGGTGCAACTAATGAAAAACTGTTTTTT

clone size: few
J gene: TRBJ2-1
D gene: NA
V gene: TRBV7-2
CDR3 protein: CASSWAGANRNEQFF
CDR3 DNA: TGTGCCAGCAGCTGGGCGGGGGCGAATAGGAATGAGCAGTTCTTC